This T cell receptor (beta chain) was recovered during a study of cytomegalovirus exposure and HLA in healthy donors. PCR amplification relied on 60 Vbeta primers (plus 13 Jbeta primers). Repertoires were generated with immunoSEQ multiplex PCR, while TCRdb's copy carries only in-frame clones and drops some. The repertoire holds approximately 100,000 clones, with roughly 80% as singletons. This clone was picked up one time. V was clipped by 2 bases and J by 4 bases, with 14 bases between them. This CDR3 contains 15 residues. CDR1 is MGHDK, CDR2 SYGVNS, per germline. The chain uses TRBV25-1 and TRBJ2-5, with a tentative D call TRBD2 (7 bases). Specimen: PBMCs. This receptor was identified in a man aged 55 to 69 in good health and CMV-seropositive. The CDR3 spells CASSESRGDIETQYF. The CDR3 DNA sequence: TGTGCCAGCAGTGAAAGCCGGGGGGACATAGAGACCCAGTACTTC.